These 30 T cell receptor beta chains originate from one sample sequenced in a study of blood T cells in healthy people across ages. A sample-barcoded 5' primer and a J-beta primer mix were used in a second PCR of roughly 7 to 11 cycles. TCRdb re-called the 5' RACE reads with MiXCR, one entry per CDR3 protein. Among over a million distinct CDR3 sequences listed, 45% were seen once. Sequences were obtained from blood. Every receptor here comes from a woman aged 55-69 years in good health.

This clonotype has just a few counts. V usage is TRBV6-5 and J usage is TRBJ2-4; 9 bases map to TRBD1. The CDR3 contains 15 residues. Germline CDR1 reads MNHEY; CDR2 reads SVGAGI. J lost 13 bases, V lost 2 bases, and 12 bases had no gene match. CDR3 region: CASSYDGTGGAWQYF. The CDR3 nucleotides are TGTGCCAGCAGTTACGACGGCACAGGGGGCGCGTGGCAGTACTTC.

This clonotype was observed a few times. The chain links TRBV5-6 to TRBJ2-1, with 12 bases lining up with TRBD1. CDR1 and CDR2 from the germline V gene are SGHDT and YYEEEE. The V gene end was trimmed by 0 bases and the J gene end by 9 bases; junction bases not matched to a gene: 4. This CDR3 has 15 amino acids. CDR3 amino acids: CASSLVGTGGLEQFF. As DNA, the CDR3 is TGTGCCAGCAGCTTGGTGGGGACAGGGGGCCTTGAGCAGTTCTTC.

As for this clonotype: This may stem from a read error, because a much larger clone lies one nucleotide away. V and J are TRBV27 and TRBJ2-7; D perhaps matches TRBD1 (6 bases). The V gene's germline CDR1 is MNHEY and CDR2 SMNVEV (reference sequence). The CDR3 extends over 14 amino acids. Trimming shortened V by 5 bases and J by 4 bases, and 15 bases separated the two germline ends. CDR3 loop: CASSVQGIPYEQYF. CDR3 nucleotide sequence: TGTGCCAGCAGTGTACAGGGTATCCCGTACGAGCAGTACTTC.

Only one count was recorded for this clonotype. The chain has TRBV20-1 and TRBJ2-1; possible D gene TRBD2, 5 bases. V dropped 3 bases and J dropped 0 bases, with 9 bases sitting between them. CDR3 size: 14 residues. CDR1 DFQATT and CDR2 SNEGSKA come from the germline V gene (reference sequence). CDR3 residues: CSASGKYSYNEQFF. CDR3 in DNA: TGCAGTGCTAGCGGGAAATACTCCTACAATGAGCAGTTCTTC.

The chain uses TRBV11-2 and TRBJ2-3, with a tentative D call TRBD1 (6 bases). The CDR3 has 16 amino acids. The V end lost 1 base, the J end lost 2 bases, and 13 bases lay between the germline ends. Per germline, CDR1 SGHAT and CDR2 FQNNGV. The chain's CDR3 is CASSLVGGRPTDTQYF. The CDR3 nucleotides are TGTGCCAGCAGCTTAGTAGGGGGAAGACCCACAGATACGCAGTATTTT.

This clonotype was picked up a small number of times. The J gene is TRBJ2-5, the V gene TRBV29-1; unclear D gene. Germline V lookup: CDR1 SQVTM, CDR2 ANQGSEA. V lost 5 bases and J 4 bases, leaving 8 bases between the germline ends. CDR3 length equals 11 residues. CDR3 DNA sequence: TGCAGCGTTACCCTCCTAGAGACCCAGTACTTC. Its protein is CSVTLLETQYF.

This clonotype was seen a few times. The J gene is TRBJ2-7, the V gene TRBV29-1, with no clear D. CDR3 size: 11 residues. CDR1 is SQVTM, CDR2 ANQGSEA, per germline. V was clipped by 5 bases and J by 7 bases, with 12 bases between them. The CDR3 loop is CSVCFGEEQYF. DNA of the CDR3: TGCAGCGTTTGCTTCGGTGAAGAGCAGTACTTC.

This chain links TRBV7-8 with TRBJ2-7; D uncertain. The CDR3 totals 15 residues. Per germline, CDR1 SGHVS and CDR2 FQNEAQ. V was pared by 4 bases and J by 2 bases, with 15 bases between. CDR3: CASSSRKVFPYEQYF. The CDR3 nucleotides are TGTGCCAGCAGCTCACGGAAGGTATTCCCCTACGAGCAGTACTTC.

This clonotype came up a few times. The J gene is TRBJ2-7, the V gene TRBV2, with 7 bases aligning to TRBD2. The germline V gene has CDR1 SNHLY and CDR2 FYNNEI. The V segment lost 10 bases and the J segment 0 bases; nucleotides outside the gene matches: 6. CDR3 size: 13 residues. The CDR3: CATSREPSYEQYF. The DNA of the CDR3 is TGTGCCACCTCGCGGGAGCCCTCCTACGAGCAGTACTTC.

The chain is built from TRBV7-9 and TRBJ2-4; no clear D gene. The DNA end is more similar to TRBJ2-7, so the J call may be wrong. Germline values: CDR1 SEHNR, CDR2 FQNEAQ (reference sequence). There are 11 residues in the CDR3. The CDR3 sequence is CASTALDEQYF. The CDR3 nucleotides are TGTGCCAGCACCGCCCTTGACGAGCAGTACTTC.

In its sample, this clonotype was seen once. This chain uses TRBV10-3 with TRBJ1-2; possible D gene TRBD1, 5 bases. The CDR3 loop spans 12 amino acids. Germline V lookup: CDR1 ENHRY, CDR2 SYGVKD. The V gene lost 2 bases and the J gene lost 6 bases, with 7 bases spanning the gap. CDR3 in amino acids: CAISEGDHGYTF. The CDR3 bases are TGTGCCATCAGTGAGGGGGACCATGGCTACACCTTC.

There are a few counts of this clonotype. The rearrangement joins TRBV4-1 to TRBJ1-4, with D uncertain. CDR1 and CDR2 from the germline V gene are MGHRA and YSYEKL. The CDR3 spans 14 residues. V was shortened by 1 base and J by 1 base, with 4 bases between the two germline ends. In nucleotides, the CDR3 is TGCGCCAGCAGCCAAGGAGGAACTAATGAAAAACTGTTTTTT. This sequence encodes CASSQGGTNEKLFF.

J is TRBJ2-6 and V is TRBV19; 8 bases are shared with TRBD1. With 5 bases clipped from V and 0 bases from J, the junction kept 6 bases outside the gene matches. The CDR3 sequence is 17 residues long. Per the germline V gene, CDR1 is LNHDA and CDR2 is SQIVND (reference sequence). The CDR3 DNA is TGTGCCAGTAGTGCCCTCACAGGGGGCTCTGGGGCCAACGTCCTGACTTTC. It translates to CASSALTGGSGANVLTF.

This clonotype appeared a few times. The chain couples TRBV6-1 to TRBJ2-7; D may be TRBD1 (6 bases). Deletions cut 1 base from V and 2 bases from J, with 12 bases between. Germline V gene data show CDR1 as MNHNS and CDR2 as SASEGT. CDR3 length: 15 amino acids. In nucleotides, the CDR3 is TGTGCCAGCAGTGAAGTGGAAGGGGGACCCTACGAGCAGTACTTC. Its translation: CASSEVEGGPYEQYF.

The chain is built from TRBV10-3 and TRBJ2-5; D is unclear. The J call is uncertain, as TRBJ2-7 better fits the DNA end. This CDR3 is 16 amino acids long. CDR1 and CDR2 (germline): ENHRY, SYGVKD. The CDR3 DNA sequence: TGTGCCATCAGTGACAGAGACACAGCCGGAACCTACGAGCAGTACTTC. As protein: CAISDRDTAGTYEQYF.

The rearrangement links TRBV20-1 to TRBJ1-2; 10 bases map to TRBD1. Unmatched junction bases numbered 5, after V lost 0 bases and J lost 7 bases. The CDR3 consists of 14 residues. From germline, CDR1 is DFQATT and CDR2 SNEGSKA (reference sequence). CDR3 sequence: CSARDRGTGAGYTF. As DNA, the CDR3 is TGCAGTGCTAGAGATCGCGGGACAGGGGCTGGCTACACCTTC.

V usage is TRBV29-1 and J usage is TRBJ1-2, with 8 positions matching TRBD1. Germline V gene sequence: CDR1 SQVTM, CDR2 ANQGSEA. Trimming at V came to 4 bases and at J to 7 bases, leaving 2 bases not matched to a gene. CDR3 size: 11 residues. In DNA, the CDR3 is TGCAGCGTTGGGACAGGGTTTGGCTACACCTTC. This encodes CSVGTGFGYTF.

This clonotype was counted many times. The chain employs TRBV9 and TRBJ2-3; no clear D. CDR1 and CDR2 from the germline V gene are SGDLS and YYNGEE. Trimming stripped 2 bases from V and 5 bases from J, with 9 bases between. This CDR3 spans 13 amino acids. The chain's CDR3 is CASSVQAGDTQYF. CDR3 nucleotide sequence: TGTGCCAGCAGCGTGCAAGCTGGAGATACGCAGTATTTT.

The chain uses TRBV9 and TRBJ2-3, with D perhaps assigned TRBD1 or TRBD2 (5 bases each). This CDR3 has 13 amino acids. Trimming left V 7 bases short and J 4 bases short, with 13 bases between. The germline gives CDR1 SGDLS, CDR2 YYNGEE. The CDR3 reads CASGEGDADTQYF. The CDR3 coding sequence is TGTGCCAGCGGAGAAGGGGACGCAGATACGCAGTATTTT.

This clonotype has a handful of counts. The chain recombines TRBV28 with TRBJ2-5; D uncertain. From germline, CDR1 is MDHEN and CDR2 SYDVKM. V lost 3 bases and J lost 2, with 7 bases in between. The CDR3 extends over 13 amino acids. The CDR3 protein is CASSFLIQETQYF. CDR3 coding DNA: TGTGCCAGCAGTTTCCTGATACAAGAGACCCAGTACTTC.

J is TRBJ2-1 and V is TRBV10-2, with TRBD2 as a possible D gene (6 bases). Trimming pared 2 bases from V and 4 bases from J, leaving 12 bases between. Germline V CDR1 and CDR2: WSHSY, SAAADI. The CDR3 is 15 amino acids. The CDR3 nucleotides are TGCGCCAGCAGTGAGGTAGCGGAGCTATACAATGAGCAGTTCTTC. Translation: CASSEVAELYNEQFF.

This rearrangement joins TRBV28 to TRBJ2-1, with TRBD2 matching over 9 bases. The germline gives CDR1 MDHEN, CDR2 SYDVKM. The V segment lost 6 bases and the J segment 6 bases; nucleotides outside the gene matches: 15. This CDR3 has 17 residues. CDR3 region: CASSTSSGGGRGNEQFF. The CDR3, as DNA: TGTGCCAGCAGCACCTCATCTGGGGGCGGGAGGGGCAATGAGCAGTTCTTC. The variable domain in full, completed from reference TRBV28 and TRBJ2-1, reads DVKVTQSSRYLVKRTGEKVFLECVQDMDHENMFWYRQDPGLGLRLIYFSYDVKMKEKGDIPEGYSVSREKKERFSLILESASTNQTSMYLCASSTSSGGGRGNEQFFGPGTRLTVL.

This clonotype has ten or more counts. The chain recombines TRBV10-3 with TRBJ2-1; 8 positions match TRBD1. The germline CDR1 and CDR2 sequences are ENHRY and SYGVKD. J gave up 7 bases and V 10 bases, and 12 bases lay outside the gene matches. The CDR3 runs to 14 residues. In DNA form, the CDR3 reads TGTGCCACCACTACAGGGGGGAGAAGAAATGAGCAGTTCTTC. The encoded protein is CATTTGGRRNEQFF.

This chain links TRBV29-1 with TRBJ2-3, with D possibly being TRBD1 (6 bases). The CDR3 contains 10 residues. V was cut by 4 bases and J by 10 bases, with 9 bases left in between. Germline CDR1 and CDR2: SQVTM and ANQGSEA. CDR3 amino acids: CSVGDTSQYF. As DNA, the CDR3 is TGCAGCGTTGGGGACACCTCGCAGTATTTT.

CDR3 residues: CSVGLSGETQYF. CDR3 in DNA: TGCAGCGTTGGGCTATCAGGGGAGACCCAGTACTTC. The J gene is TRBJ2-5, the V gene TRBV29-1; TRBD1 might be the D (5 bases). CDR3 length: 12 amino acids. The V end lost 4 bases, the J end lost 5 bases, and 11 bases lay between the germline ends. Germline V gives CDR1 SQVTM, CDR2 ANQGSEA. Complete variable domain (other parts from reference TRBV29-1 and TRBJ2-5): SAVISQKPSRDICQRGTSLTIQCQVDSQVTMMFWYRQQPGQSLTLIATANQGSEATYESGFVIDKFPISRPNLTFSTLTVSNMSPEDSSIYLCSVGLSGETQYFGPGTRLLVL.

This clonotype was detected many times. This rearrangement joins TRBV20-1 to TRBJ2-5; tentatively, D is TRBD1 or TRBD2 (6 bases each). The length of the CDR3 is 14 residues. The germline V and J ends were trimmed by 4 bases and 7 bases, with 19 bases remaining between them. Germline loops: CDR1 DFQATT, CDR2 SNEGSKA (reference sequence). The CDR3 DNA reads as TGCAGTGCTACCTCCACTGGGGGGCTGGGGACCCAGTACTTC. Protein sequence: CSATSTGGLGTQYF.

The CDR3 loop reads CASSFLTGGVNLAGGPGDTQYF. CDR3 sequence (DNA): TGTGCCAGCAGCTTCCTTACAGGGGGCGTCAATCTAGCGGGAGGGCCAGGGGATACGCAGTATTTT. The rearrangement uses TRBV11-1 and TRBJ2-3, with 12 bases fitting TRBD2. The CDR3 spans 22 residues. V trimming: 3 bases; J trimming: 6 bases; junction bases outside the gene matches: 25. Germline V CDR1 and CDR2: SGHAT, FQDESV (reference sequence).

This clonotype showed up just a few times. This chain links TRBV12-3 or TRBV12-4 with TRBJ2-7; D gene unclear. This CDR3 region has 12 residues. The ends were cut back, 5 bases at V and 7 bases at J, with 12 bases in the middle. CDR3 protein: CASSPRWTEQYF. CDR3 nucleotide sequence: TGTGCCAGCAGTCCACGTTGGACGGAGCAGTACTTC.

This chain uses TRBV28 with TRBJ2-1; possible D gene TRBD2, 5 bases. Trimming stripped 8 bases from V and 2 bases from J, with 16 bases between. The CDR3 extends over 15 amino acids. Germline loops: CDR1 MDHEN, CDR2 SYDVKM. The CDR3 sequence is CASSSPGIAYNEQFF. CDR3 in DNA: TGTGCCAGCTCCTCGCCGGGAATAGCCTACAATGAGCAGTTCTTC. Variable domain in full (rest from reference TRBV28 and TRBJ2-1): DVKVTQSSRYLVKRTGEKVFLECVQDMDHENMFWYRQDPGLGLRLIYFSYDVKMKEKGDIPEGYSVSREKKERFSLILESASTNQTSMYLCASSSPGIAYNEQFFGPGTRLTVL.

The chain has TRBV12-3 or TRBV12-4 and TRBJ2-5; D gene ambiguous. The V and J ends lost 6 bases and 5 bases respectively, with 10 bases between them. The CDR3 contains 12 residues. The CDR3 reads CASREALETQYF. The DNA of the CDR3 is TGTGCCAGCAGAGAGGCCTTGGAGACCCAGTACTTC.